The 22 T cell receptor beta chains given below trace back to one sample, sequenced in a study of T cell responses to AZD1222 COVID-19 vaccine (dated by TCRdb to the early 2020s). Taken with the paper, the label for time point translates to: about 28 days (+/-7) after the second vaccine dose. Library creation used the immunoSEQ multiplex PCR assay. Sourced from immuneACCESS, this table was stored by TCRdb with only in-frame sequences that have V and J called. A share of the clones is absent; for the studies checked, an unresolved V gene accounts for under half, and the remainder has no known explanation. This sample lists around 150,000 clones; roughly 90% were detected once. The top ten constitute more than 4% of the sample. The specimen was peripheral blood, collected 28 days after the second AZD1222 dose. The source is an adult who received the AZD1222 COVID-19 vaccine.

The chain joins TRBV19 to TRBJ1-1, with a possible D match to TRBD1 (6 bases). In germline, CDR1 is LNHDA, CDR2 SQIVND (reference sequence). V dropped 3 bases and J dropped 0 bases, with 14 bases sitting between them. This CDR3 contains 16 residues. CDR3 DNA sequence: TGTGCCAGTAGTATTCCCCCGACAGGTATGAACACTGAAGCTTTCTTT. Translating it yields CASSIPPTGMNTEAFF.

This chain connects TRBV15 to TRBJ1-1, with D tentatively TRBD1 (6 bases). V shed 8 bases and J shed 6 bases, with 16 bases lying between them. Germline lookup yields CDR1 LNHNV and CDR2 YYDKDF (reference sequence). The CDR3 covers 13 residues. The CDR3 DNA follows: TGTGCCACCGGCGCCGGGACACTGGCTGAAGCTTTCTTT. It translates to CATGAGTLAEAFF.

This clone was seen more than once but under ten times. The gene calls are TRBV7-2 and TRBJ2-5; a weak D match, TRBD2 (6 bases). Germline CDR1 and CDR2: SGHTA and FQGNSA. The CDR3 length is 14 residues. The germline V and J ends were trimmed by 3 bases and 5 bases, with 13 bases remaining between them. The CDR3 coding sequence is TGTGCCAGCAGCTTTAATTCAGGGAGGGAGACCCAGTACTTC. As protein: CASSFNSGRETQYF.

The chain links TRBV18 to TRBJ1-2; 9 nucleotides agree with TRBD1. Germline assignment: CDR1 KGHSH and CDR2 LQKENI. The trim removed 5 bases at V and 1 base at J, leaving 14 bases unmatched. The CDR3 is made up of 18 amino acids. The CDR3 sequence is CASSSGTGTPTSNYGYTF. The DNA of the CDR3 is TGTGCCAGCTCATCGGGGACAGGGACCCCTACCAGTAACTATGGCTACACCTTC.

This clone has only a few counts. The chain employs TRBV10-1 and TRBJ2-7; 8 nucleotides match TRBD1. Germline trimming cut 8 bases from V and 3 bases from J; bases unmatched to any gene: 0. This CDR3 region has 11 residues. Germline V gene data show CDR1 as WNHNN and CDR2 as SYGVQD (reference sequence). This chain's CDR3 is CASGQGYEQYF. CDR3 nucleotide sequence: TGCGCCAGCGGACAGGGCTACGAGCAGTACTTC.

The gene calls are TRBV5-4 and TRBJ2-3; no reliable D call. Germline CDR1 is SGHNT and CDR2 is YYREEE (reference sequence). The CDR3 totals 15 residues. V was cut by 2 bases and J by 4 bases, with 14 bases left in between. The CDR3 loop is CASSFSGQQADTQYF. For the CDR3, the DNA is TGTGCCAGCAGCTTTTCTGGGCAGCAGGCAGATACGCAGTATTTT.

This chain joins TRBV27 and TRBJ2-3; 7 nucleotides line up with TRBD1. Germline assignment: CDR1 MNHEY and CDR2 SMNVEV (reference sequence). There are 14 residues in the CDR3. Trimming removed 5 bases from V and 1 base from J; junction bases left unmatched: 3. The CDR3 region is CASSSGQGTDTQYF. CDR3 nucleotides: TGTGCCAGCAGTAGTGGACAGGGCACAGATACGCAGTATTTT.

Here the CDR3 reads CASTGGSGGTLPLHF. The CDR3 DNA reads as TGTGCCAGCACAGGGGGGTCCGGCGGAACCCTACCCCTCCACTTT. V usage is TRBV6-5 and J usage is TRBJ1-6; TRBD1 agrees at 7 bases. V shed 7 bases, J shed 12 bases, and the junction held 15 bases outside the gene matches. The CDR3 loop spans 15 amino acids. Germline V gene data show CDR1 as MNHEY and CDR2 as SVGAGI.

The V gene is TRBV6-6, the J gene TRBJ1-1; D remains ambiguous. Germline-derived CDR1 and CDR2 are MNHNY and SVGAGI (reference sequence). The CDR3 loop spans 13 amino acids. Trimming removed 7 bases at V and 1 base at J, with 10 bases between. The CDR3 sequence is CASITQENTEAFF. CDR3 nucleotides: TGTGCCAGCATTACGCAGGAGAACACTGAAGCTTTCTTT.

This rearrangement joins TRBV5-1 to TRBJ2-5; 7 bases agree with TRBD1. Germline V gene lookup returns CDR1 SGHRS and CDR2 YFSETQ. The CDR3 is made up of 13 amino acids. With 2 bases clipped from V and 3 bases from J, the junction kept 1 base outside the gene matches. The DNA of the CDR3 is TGCGCCAGCAGCTTAACAGGGGAAGAGACCCAGTACTTC. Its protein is CASSLTGEETQYF.

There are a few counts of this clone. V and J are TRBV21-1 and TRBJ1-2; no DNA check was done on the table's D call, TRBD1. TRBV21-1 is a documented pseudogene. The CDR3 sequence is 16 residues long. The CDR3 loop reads CASSTLTRQGIIGYTF. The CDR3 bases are TGTGCCAGCAGCACCTTAACGCGACAGGGGATAATCGGCTACACCTTC.

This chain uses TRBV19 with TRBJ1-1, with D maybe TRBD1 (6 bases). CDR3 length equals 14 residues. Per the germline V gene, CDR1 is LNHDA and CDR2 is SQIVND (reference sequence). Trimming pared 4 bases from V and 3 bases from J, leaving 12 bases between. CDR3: CASSSNREDTEAFF. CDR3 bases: TGTGCCAGTAGTAGCAACAGGGAGGACACTGAAGCTTTCTTT.

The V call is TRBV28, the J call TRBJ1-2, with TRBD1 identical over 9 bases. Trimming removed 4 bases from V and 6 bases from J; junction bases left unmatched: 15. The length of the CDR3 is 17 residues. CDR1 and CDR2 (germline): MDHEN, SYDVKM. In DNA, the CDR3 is TGTGCCAGCAGTTCATACACCCCGGGACAGGGTCGACATGGCTACACCTTC. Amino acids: CASSSYTPGQGRHGYTF.

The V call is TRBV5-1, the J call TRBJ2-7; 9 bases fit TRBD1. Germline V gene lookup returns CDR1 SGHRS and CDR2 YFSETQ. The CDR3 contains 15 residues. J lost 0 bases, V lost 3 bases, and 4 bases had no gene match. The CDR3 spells CASSSPGQGSYEQYF. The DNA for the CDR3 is TGCGCCAGCAGCTCTCCGGGACAGGGCTCCTACGAGCAGTACTTC.

CDR3 DNA: TGTGCCACCACCCCGGCAAGCTGGAGGTCCGAGCAGTACTTC. Its translation is CATTPASWRSEQYF. The chain couples TRBV2 to TRBJ2-7; a weak D match, TRBD2 (5 bases). Germline CDR1 and CDR2: SNHLY and FYNNEI. This CDR3 has 14 amino acids. The germline V and J ends were trimmed by 10 bases and 6 bases, with 22 bases remaining between them.

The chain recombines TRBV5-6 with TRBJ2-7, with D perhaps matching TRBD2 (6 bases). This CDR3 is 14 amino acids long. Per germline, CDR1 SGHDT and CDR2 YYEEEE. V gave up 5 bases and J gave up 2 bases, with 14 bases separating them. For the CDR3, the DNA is TGTGCCAGCAGTGAGGGAGGCTGGGCCTACGAGCAGTACTTC. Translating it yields CASSEGGWAYEQYF.

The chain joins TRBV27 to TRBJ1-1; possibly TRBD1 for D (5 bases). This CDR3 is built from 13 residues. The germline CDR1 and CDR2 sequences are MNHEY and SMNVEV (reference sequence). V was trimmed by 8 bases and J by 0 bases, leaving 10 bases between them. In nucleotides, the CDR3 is TGTGCCAGCCGGGGCCTGATGAACACTGAAGCTTTCTTT. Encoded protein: CASRGLMNTEAFF.

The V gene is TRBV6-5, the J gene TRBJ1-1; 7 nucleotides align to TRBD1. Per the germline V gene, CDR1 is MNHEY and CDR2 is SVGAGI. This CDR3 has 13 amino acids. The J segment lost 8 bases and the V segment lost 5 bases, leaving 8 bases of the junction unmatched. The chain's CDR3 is CASSRTGAAEAFF. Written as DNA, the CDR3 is TGTGCCAGCAGTCGCACAGGGGCGGCAGAAGCTTTCTTT.

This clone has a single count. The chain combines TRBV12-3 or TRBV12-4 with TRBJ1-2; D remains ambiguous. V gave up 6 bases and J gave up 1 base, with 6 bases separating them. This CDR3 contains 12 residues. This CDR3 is CASSPGNYGYTF. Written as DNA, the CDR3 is TGTGCCAGCAGCCCGGGTAACTATGGCTACACCTTC.

The CDR3, as DNA: TGTGCCAGCTCAGAGTCCTCAGGGGGACCCGAAGCTTTCTTT. As protein: CASSESSGGPEAFF. The chain links TRBV18 to TRBJ1-1, with 7 bases identical to TRBD1. Germline CDR1 is KGHSH and CDR2 is LQKENI. The J segment lost 8 bases and the V segment lost 5 bases, leaving 11 bases of the junction unmatched. The CDR3 contains 14 residues.

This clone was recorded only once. The CDR3 sequence is CASSKTHGQGYGYTF. DNA for the CDR3: TGTGCCAGCAGTAAAACCCACGGACAGGGTTATGGCTACACCTTC. V and J are TRBV6-5 and TRBJ1-2; 8 bases fit TRBD1. The CDR3 is 15 residues long. CDR1 is MNHEY, CDR2 SVGAGI, per germline. V lost 5 bases to trimming and J lost 5 bases; unmatched junction nucleotides: 10.

DNA for the CDR3: TGCAGCGTTGGCGGTGGGGAGGGCAGGGATGGCTACACCTTC. Translated: CSVGGGEGRDGYTF. The J gene is TRBJ1-2, the V gene TRBV29-1; D possibly corresponds to TRBD1 (5 bases). V was trimmed by 4 bases and J by 6 bases, leaving 18 bases between them. The CDR3 spans 14 residues. Germline V gene lookup returns CDR1 SQVTM and CDR2 ANQGSEA.